This T cell receptor beta chain was found in a study of early T cells in non-severe SARS-CoV-2 infection. At least ten counts were recorded for this clonotype. TCRdb itself ran the 5' RACE reads through MiXCR, one entry per CDR3 protein. The profile covers 63,000 or so distinct CDR3 sequences, with roughly an eighth appearing a single time and 5.5% to 6% taken by the ten largest. The receptor's source is an adult who was a healthcare worker with PCR-confirmed SARS-CoV-2 infection or an uninfected control (not recorded which). This material consisted of whole blood, taken at baseline.

CDR3 nucleotide sequence: TGTGCCAGCAGCCGGGACGTGACCTACGAGCAGTACTTC. Its protein product is CASSRDVTYEQYF. The genes are TRBV5-5 and TRBJ2-7; perhaps D is TRBD1 or TRBD2 (5 bases each). V lost 4 bases and J lost 2, with 10 bases in between. CDR1 is SGHKS and CDR2 is YYEKEE in the germline V gene (reference sequence). The CDR3 loop spans 13 amino acids.